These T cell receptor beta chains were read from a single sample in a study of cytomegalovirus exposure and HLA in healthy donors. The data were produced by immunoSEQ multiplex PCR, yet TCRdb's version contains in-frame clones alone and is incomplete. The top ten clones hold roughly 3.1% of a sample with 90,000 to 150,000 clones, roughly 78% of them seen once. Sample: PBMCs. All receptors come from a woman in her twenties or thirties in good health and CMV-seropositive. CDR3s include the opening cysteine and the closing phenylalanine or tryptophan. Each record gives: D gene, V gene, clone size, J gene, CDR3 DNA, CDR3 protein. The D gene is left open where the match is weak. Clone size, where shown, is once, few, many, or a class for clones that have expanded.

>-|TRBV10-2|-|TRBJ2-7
TGCGCCAGCAGTGTTGCGGGACCGAACTCCTACGAGCAGTACTTC
CASSVAGPNSYEQYF
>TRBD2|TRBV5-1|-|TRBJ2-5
TGCGCCAGCAGGCGTTCGGGACTAGCGTCGGGCCAAGAGACCCAGTACTTC
CASRRSGLASGQETQYF
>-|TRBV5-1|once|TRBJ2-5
TGCGCCAGCAGCTTGGGGTCAGGGGCCCAAGAGACCCAGTACTTC
CASSLGSGAQETQYF
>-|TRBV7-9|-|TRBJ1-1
TGTTCCAGCAGCTTAGTGACAGGGAACACTGAAGCTTTCTTT
CSSSLVTGNTEAFF
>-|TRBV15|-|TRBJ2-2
TGTGCCACCAACCTTCCGGGTTCCGGGGAGCTGTTTTTT
CATNLPGSGELFF
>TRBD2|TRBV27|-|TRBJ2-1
TGTGCCAGCAGTTTATTAGCGGGGGGATCCTACAATGAGCAGTTCTTC
CASSLLAGGSYNEQFF
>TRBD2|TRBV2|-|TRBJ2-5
TGTGCCAGCAGTGAGGTGCGGGGGGAGACCCAGTACTTC
CASSEVRGETQYF
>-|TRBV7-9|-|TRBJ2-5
TGTGCCAGCAGCTACTATGGAATCCAAGAGACCCAGTACTTC
CASSYYGIQETQYF
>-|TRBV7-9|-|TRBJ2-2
TGTGCCAGCAGCTTACGTTTGCAGGGTCAGAACACCGGGGAGCTGTTTTTT
CASSLRLQGQNTGELFF
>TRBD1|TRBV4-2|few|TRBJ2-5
TGTGCCAGCAGCCAACCGTTAGGAACAGGGGGCCAAGAGACCCAGTACTTC
CASSQPLGTGGQETQYF
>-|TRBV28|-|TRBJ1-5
TGTGCCAGCAGTGGTCGGCAGAGCGTCGATCAGCCCCAGCATTTT
CASSGRQSVDQPQHF
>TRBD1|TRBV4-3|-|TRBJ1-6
TGCGCCAGCAGCCTACCAGGGGGCAATTCACCCCTCCACTTT
CASSLPGGNSPLHF
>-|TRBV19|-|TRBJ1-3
TGTGCCAGTAGTATAGCATTGAGGAGAAAAGCTACTGGAAACACCATATATTTT
CASSIALRRKATGNTIYF
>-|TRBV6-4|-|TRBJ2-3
TGTGCCAGCAGTGACTCTGACAGGTCCGCCGATACGCAGTATTTT
CASSDSDRSADTQYF
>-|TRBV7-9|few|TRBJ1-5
TGTGCCAGCAGCCCAGCGGGACCCAATAATCAGCCCCAGCATTTT
CASSPAGPNNQPQHF
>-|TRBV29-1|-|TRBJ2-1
TGCAGCGCATCGTTTAGGAGCTCCTACAATGAGCAGTTCTTC
CSASFRSSYNEQFF
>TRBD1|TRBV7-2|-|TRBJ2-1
TGTGCCAGCAGCTCTGCTGGGACAGGGGCCTACAATGAGCAGTTCTTC
CASSSAGTGAYNEQFF
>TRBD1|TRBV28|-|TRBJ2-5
TGTGCCAGCAGTATCCCGACAGGGCAGAAGTACTTC
CASSIPTGQKYF
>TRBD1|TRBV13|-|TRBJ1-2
TGTGCCAGCAGCTTACTTCTTCCGGGACAGGCGGGATGCGCCTTC
CASSLLLPGQAGCAF
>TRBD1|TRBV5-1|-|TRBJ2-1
TGCGCCAGCAGCACCGGACAGGGGGCTATCTTTGAGCAGTTCTTC
CASSTGQGAIFEQFF
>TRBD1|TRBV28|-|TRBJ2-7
TGTGCCAGCAGATCTACCGGGACAGGGAGCGCCTACGAGCAGTACTTC
CASRSTGTGSAYEQYF
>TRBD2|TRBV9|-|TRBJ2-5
TGTGCCAGCAGCGTATTAGCGGGGAGGCAAGAGACCCAGTACTTC
CASSVLAGRQETQYF
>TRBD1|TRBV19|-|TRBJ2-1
TGTGCCAGTAGTACCCGACAGGGTAGGGCCAATGAGCAGTTCTTC
CASSTRQGRANEQFF
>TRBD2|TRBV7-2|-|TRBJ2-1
TGTGCCAGCAGCTTCCTGACTAGCGGGGGCCTCCCCGCCTACAATGAGCAGTTCTTC
CASSFLTSGGLPAYNEQFF
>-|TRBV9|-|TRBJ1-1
TGTGCCAGCAGCGCGGATGGAGACACTGAAGCTTTCTTT
CASSADGDTEAFF
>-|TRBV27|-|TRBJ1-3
TGTGCCAGCAGTCAAAACAGGGTTGGAAACACCATATATTTT
CASSQNRVGNTIYF
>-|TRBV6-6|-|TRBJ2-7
TGTGCCAGCAGTCCCGTTTCTAACTACGAGCAGTACTTC
CASSPVSNYEQYF
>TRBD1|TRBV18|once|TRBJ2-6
TGTGCCAGCTCACCCACGCCGGGACAGGGAGGTATGGCTGGGGCCAACGTCCTGACTTTC
CASSPTPGQGGMAGANVLTF
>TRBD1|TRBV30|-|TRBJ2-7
TGTGCCACAGAGGGGGCGTACGAGCAGTACTTC
CATEGAYEQYF
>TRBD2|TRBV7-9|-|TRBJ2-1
TGTGCCAGCAGCTTGGGTGGGGGGGGATACAATGAGCAGTTCTTC
CASSLGGGGYNEQFF
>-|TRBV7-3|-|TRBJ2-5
TGTGCCAGCAGCTTAAGATTGGCGGGTACGATAGGACAAGAGACCCAGTACTTC
CASSLRLAGTIGQETQYF
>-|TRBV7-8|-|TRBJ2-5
TGTGCCAGCAGCTTAGCGCCAGGGTCGGTAGAGACCCAGTACTTC
CASSLAPGSVETQYF
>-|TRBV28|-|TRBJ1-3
TGTGCCAGCAGTTTATTCCCCCAGGTCTCTGGAAACACCATATATTTT
CASSLFPQVSGNTIYF
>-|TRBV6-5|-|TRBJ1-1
TGTGCCAGCAGTGAAGAGCCCTACACTGAAGCTTTCTTT
CASSEEPYTEAFF
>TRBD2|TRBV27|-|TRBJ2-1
TGTGCCAGCAGTAGACTAGCGGCGTTATACAATGAGCAGTTCTTC
CASSRLAALYNEQFF